This T cell receptor beta chain was sequenced for a study of blood T cell repertoires in COVID-19. Study summary: Samples of COVID-19 (acute and convalescent) were obtained from the United States, Italy and Spain.

CDR3 length: 14 residues. Germline CDR1 and CDR2: MNHEY and SVGAGI. Losses at the gene ends were 10 bases for V and 4 bases for J; bases not matched to a gene: 11. Libraries were prepared by immunoSEQ multiplex PCR; TCRdb keeps only in-frame clonotypes and omits some of them. The repertoire holds around 220,000 clones, with about 86% as singletons. This clonotype was sampled from a man aged 18 to 30 with active or convalescent COVID-19. V and J are TRBV6-5 and TRBJ2-5; 8 bases agree with TRBD1. Sequencing was done on a sample of peripheral blood. The CDR3 DNA follows: TGTGCCATCGCCGGGCAGGGGGCGGGAGAGACCCAGTACTTC. Its translation is CAIAGQGAGETQYF.